The clone carrying this T cell receptor (beta chain) was detected many times. The antigen is unknown. A second PCR, run for about 7 to 12 cycles, used a sample-barcoded 5' primer plus a J-beta primer mix. The template-switch adaptor was a 5' adaptor with 12 random nucleotides. It tagged each cDNA molecule. TCRdb re-called the 5' RACE reads through MiXCR, storing one row per CDR3 protein. This sample has some 890,000 distinct CDR3 sequences, with about 29% found just once. V shed 2 bases and J shed 8 bases, with 24 bases lying between them. The CDR3 is made up of 17 amino acids. The germline CDR1 and CDR2 sequences are ENHRY and SYGVKD. The data derive from a study of blood T cells in healthy people across ages. Study-level points and caveats: The study regarded diversity estimates from one million T cells as underestimates.

This same sample was also taken into another study, of T cells of mothers and their children. That source notes: Samples came from a few healthy Caucasian mothers and their six children. Not a single persistent microchimeric T cell clone was detected.

The V and J genes are TRBV10-3 and TRBJ1-2; possible D gene TRBD1, 5 bases. This clonotype was obtained from a woman between 35 and 50 years old in good health. Sequences were obtained from blood. In nucleotides, the CDR3 is TGTGCCATCAGTGAGCGGTCATCAGGGTTTCGGAAGGAGGGCTACACCTTC. Translated: CAISERSSGFRKEGYTF.